The T cell receptor (beta chain) under discussion was sequenced for a study of blood T cell repertoires in COVID-19. Turning to the study itself: Sites across the United States, Italy and Spain contributed samples from acute and convalescent COVID-19.

V lost 5 bases to trimming and J lost 6 bases, with 10 bases between them. The germline CDR1 and CDR2 sequences are SEHNR and FQNEAQ (reference sequence). CDR3 length: 12 amino acids. Residents of around 24 US areas, aged about 18 to 89 years, made up the participants. Participants' reported clinical history set cohort assignment. The recovered donors of Cohort 3 showed two negative PCRs, clearance, or symptom resolution. The protocol was immunoSEQ multiplex PCR, while the TCRdb copy is restricted to in-frame clones and leaves out a portion. Of about 180,000 clones in the sample, roughly 83% were seen once.

The chain employs TRBV7-9 and TRBJ1-2; D is uncertain. Sequences were obtained from PBMCs or T cells enriched from blood (not recorded which). This sequence originates from a woman aged 30 to 39 who had recovered from COVID-19. The DNA of the CDR3 is TGTGCCAGCAGCCTAACCTTGGATGGCTACACCTTC. It specifies CASSLTLDGYTF.